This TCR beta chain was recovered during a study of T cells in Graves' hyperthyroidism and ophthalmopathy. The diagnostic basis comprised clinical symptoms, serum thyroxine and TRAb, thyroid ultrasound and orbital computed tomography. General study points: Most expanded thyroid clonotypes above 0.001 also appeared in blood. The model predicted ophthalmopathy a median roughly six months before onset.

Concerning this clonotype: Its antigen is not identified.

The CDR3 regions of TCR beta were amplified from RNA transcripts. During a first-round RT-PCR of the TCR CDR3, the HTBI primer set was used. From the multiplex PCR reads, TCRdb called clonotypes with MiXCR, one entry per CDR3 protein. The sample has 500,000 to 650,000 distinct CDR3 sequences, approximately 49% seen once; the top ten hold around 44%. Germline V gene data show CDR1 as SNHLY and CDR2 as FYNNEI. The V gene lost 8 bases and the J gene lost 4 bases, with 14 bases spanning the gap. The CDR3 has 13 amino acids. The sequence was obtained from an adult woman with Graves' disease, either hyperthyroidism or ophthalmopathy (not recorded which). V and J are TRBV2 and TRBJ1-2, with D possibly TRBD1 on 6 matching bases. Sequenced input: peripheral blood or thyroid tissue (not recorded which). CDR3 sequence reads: CASELQGLYGYTF. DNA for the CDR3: TGTGCCAGCGAGCTACAGGGACTCTATGGCTACACCTTC.